Sequencing of this T cell receptor beta chain was carried out in a study of shared clonotypes between healthy human individuals. The V end lost 3 bases, the J end lost 4 bases, and 9 bases lay between the germline ends. Germline assignment: CDR1 GTSNPN and CDR2 SVGIG (reference sequence). CDR3 length: 12 amino acids. This clone was seen a few times. The antigen is undetermined. The assay was immunoSEQ multiplex PCR, and TCRdb's table has in-frame clones only and misses some. The sample lists hundreds of thousands of clones, about three quarters occurring once. Study findings and constraints: Among the subsets, naive ones generally showed larger estimated richness than memory ones.

This clonotype was sampled from a woman in her twenties or thirties in good health. This chain joins TRBV30 and TRBJ1-2, with TRBD1 as a possible D gene (5 bases). The sequenced material came from memory CD4+ T cells sorted from blood. Described subset: CD45RA-negative fraction. The chain's CDR3 is CAWSDSGYGYTF. The CDR3 DNA reads TGTGCCTGGAGCGACAGTGGCTATGGCTACACCTTC.